The subject of this entry is one T cell receptor (beta chain). Methods used by the authors: Researchers report that nucleated cell counts were estimated from reference gene primer amplification. Measured with immunoSEQ multiplex PCR; TCRdb has only the in-frame clones, and not every one. V and J calls and clone size follow that table, whereas D and trimming were derived from the DNA. The repertoire holds about 170,000 clones, with about 85% as singletons. The data are from a study of blood T cell repertoires in COVID-19. Across the whole study: PBMCs, B-cell-depleted T cells, or T cells were the source of the cDNA or gDNA that made up the material.

Trimming removed 6 bases from V and 9 bases from J; junction bases left unmatched: 10. Germline V lookup: CDR1 WSHSY, CDR2 SAAADI. The CDR3 loop spans 14 amino acids. The sequence was collected from a man aged 55 to 70 who had recovered from COVID-19. V is TRBV10-2 and J is TRBJ2-1, with 8 nucleotides matching TRBD2. Specimen: peripheral blood. CDR3 sequence (DNA): TGCGCCAGCAGGGCGGCGGGGGGCCGGGGTGAGCAGTTCTTC. The encoded protein is CASRAAGGRGEQFF.